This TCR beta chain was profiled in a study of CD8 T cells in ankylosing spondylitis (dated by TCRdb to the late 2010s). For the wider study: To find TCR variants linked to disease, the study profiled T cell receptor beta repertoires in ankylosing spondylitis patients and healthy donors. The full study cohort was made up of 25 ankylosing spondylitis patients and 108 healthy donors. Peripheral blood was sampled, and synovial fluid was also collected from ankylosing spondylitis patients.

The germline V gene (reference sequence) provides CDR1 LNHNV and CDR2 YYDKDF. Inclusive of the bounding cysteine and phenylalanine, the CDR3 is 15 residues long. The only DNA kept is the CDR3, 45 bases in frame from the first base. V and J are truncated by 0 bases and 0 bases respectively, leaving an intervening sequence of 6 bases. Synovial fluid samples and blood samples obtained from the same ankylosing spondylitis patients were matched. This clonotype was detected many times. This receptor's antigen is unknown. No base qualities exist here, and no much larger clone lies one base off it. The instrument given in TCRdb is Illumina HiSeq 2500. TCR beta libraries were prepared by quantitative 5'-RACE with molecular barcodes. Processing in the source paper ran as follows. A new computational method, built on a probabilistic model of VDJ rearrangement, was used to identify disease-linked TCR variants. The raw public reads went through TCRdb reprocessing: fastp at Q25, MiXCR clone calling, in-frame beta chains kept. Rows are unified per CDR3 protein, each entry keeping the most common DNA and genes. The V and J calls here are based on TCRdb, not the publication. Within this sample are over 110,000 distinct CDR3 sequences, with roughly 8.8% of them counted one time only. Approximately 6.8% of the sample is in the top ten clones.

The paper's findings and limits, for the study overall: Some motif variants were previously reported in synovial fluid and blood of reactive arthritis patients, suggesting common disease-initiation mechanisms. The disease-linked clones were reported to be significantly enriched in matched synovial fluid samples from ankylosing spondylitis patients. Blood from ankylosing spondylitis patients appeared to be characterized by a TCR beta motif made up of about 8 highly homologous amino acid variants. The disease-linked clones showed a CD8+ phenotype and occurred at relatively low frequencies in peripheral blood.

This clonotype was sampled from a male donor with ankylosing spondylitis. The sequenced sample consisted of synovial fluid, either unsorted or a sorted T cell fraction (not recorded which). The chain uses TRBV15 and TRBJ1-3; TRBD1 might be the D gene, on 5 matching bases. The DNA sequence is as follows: TGTGCCACCAGCAGAGAGGGGGTCTCTGGAAACACCATATATTTT. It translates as CATSREGVSGNTIYF.